The TCR beta chain under discussion was sequenced for a study of blood T cell repertoires in COVID-19. Study-wide context: Acute and convalescent COVID-19 specimens originated in the United States, Italy and Spain.

The CDR3 runs 13 residues. The germline gives CDR1 SNHLY, CDR2 FYNNEI. Trimming took 4 bases from V and 6 from J; bases not matched to a gene: 4. In the authors' methods: Amplifying reference gene primers gave estimates of nucleated cell counts. Repertoires were generated with immunoSEQ multiplex PCR, while TCRdb's copy carries only in-frame clones and drops some. V and J calls and clone size follow that table, whereas D and trimming were derived from the DNA. Among about 260,000 clones listed, 88% were seen once. The source material was PBMCs or T cells enriched from blood (not recorded which). The TCR comes from a woman between 50 and 59 years old who had recovered from COVID-19. The V gene is TRBV2, the J gene TRBJ1-2, with TRBD1 identical over 8 bases. In DNA, the CDR3 is TGTGCCAGCAGTGCAGGACAGGGCAATGGCTACACCTTC. It encodes CASSAGQGNGYTF.